This TCR beta chain was sequenced for a study of Ad26.COV2.S vaccination and SARS-CoV-2 variants. At the level of the study: Recipients of Ad26.COV2.S got it intramuscularly, once or twice 56 days apart. General study findings and limits: Substantial response breadth was reportedly seen for spike-specific CD8+ and CD4+ T cells after vaccination.

Regarding treatment: 15 to 20 received Ad26.COV2.S at low or high dose, single or two shots; several received placebo; per-sample allocation not given. Collection of the samples took place on day 63 after the first injection of vaccine or placebo. This Boston cohort included adults aged 18-55 years. The V gene lost 5 bases and the J gene lost 6 bases, with 5 bases spanning the gap. CDR3 size: 12 residues. Germline CDR1 PRHDT, CDR2 FYEKMQ (reference sequence). TCRdb's table, derived via immunoSEQ multiplex PCR, lists solely in-frame clones and lacks some. The sample has 350,000 to 450,000 clones, around nine tenths seen once. Of note for this clone: The target antigen is unknown.

The TCR sequence derives from a person between 18 and 65 years old who received the Ad26.COV2.S COVID-19 vaccine or a placebo. This sample comprised peripheral blood, obtained in a trial of Ad26.COV2.S vaccine versus placebo. The chain uses TRBV13 and TRBJ1-6; D unresolved. The CDR3 DNA sequence: TGTGCCAGCAGCGCAACTAATTCACCCCTCCACTTT. Protein: CASSATNSPLHF.